A single sample gave rise to the 28 T cell receptor beta chains below, sequenced in a study of early stage breast cancer tumors. Only in-frame clones appear in the TCRdb table, and some are missing; sequencing was by immunoSEQ multiplex PCR. This table holds about 70,000 clones, less than 90% found once. The sequenced material came from blood. These receptors all come from a person in their 40s with breast cancer.

V usage is TRBV11-1 and J usage is TRBJ2-5, with 12 bases that match TRBD2. The CDR3 has 17 amino acids. V shed 5 bases and J 4 bases; nucleotides not matched to a gene: 11. Germline V gene lookup returns CDR1 SGHAT and CDR2 FQDESV (reference sequence). The CDR3 region is CASSLTSGRPLRETQYF. CDR3 coding DNA: TGTGCCAGCAGCCTAACTAGCGGGAGGCCTTTAAGAGAGACCCAGTACTTC.

This clone was counted only a few times. The chain is built from TRBV6-5 and TRBJ2-2, with 8 positions matching TRBD2. Per the germline V gene, CDR1 is MNHEY and CDR2 is SVGAGI. The CDR3 covers 14 residues. Trimming removed 6 bases from V and 4 bases from J; junction bases left unmatched: 4. The CDR3 DNA sequence: TGTGCCAGCAGGAGCCTAGCGGGCACCGGGGAGCTGTTTTTT. Amino acid sequence: CASRSLAGTGELFF.

This clone was seen a handful of times. The chain links TRBV6-1 to TRBJ2-7, with D perhaps given as TRBD1 or TRBD2 (7 bases each). Trimming cost V 6 bases and J 3 bases, with 15 bases left between them. From germline, CDR1 is MNHNS and CDR2 SASEGT. This CDR3 contains 14 residues. CDR3 residues: CASRGRDRDYEQYF. CDR3 in DNA: TGTGCCAGCAGGGGGAGGGACAGAGACTACGAGCAGTACTTC.

The gene calls are TRBV6-1 and TRBJ1-1; D is possibly TRBD1 (5 bases). Deletions cut 8 bases from V and 1 base from J, with 17 bases between. The CDR3 is 15 amino acids. Germline loops: CDR1 MNHNS, CDR2 SASEGT. The CDR3 sequence: CASVRGGPRNTEAFF. Written as DNA, the CDR3 is TGTGCCAGCGTGAGGGGCGGGCCAAGGAACACTGAAGCTTTCTTT.

The J gene is TRBJ1-5, the V gene TRBV10-2; D may be TRBD1 (5 bases). The CDR3 is 17 residues long. The ends were cut back, 0 bases at V and 0 bases at J, with 12 bases in the middle. Germline CDR1 is WSHSY and CDR2 is SAAADI. The CDR3 sequence: CASSESARDLSNQPQHF. The CDR3 nucleotides are TGCGCCAGCAGTGAGTCGGCTCGGGACCTTAGCAATCAGCCCCAGCATTTT.

The chain is built from TRBV5-5 and TRBJ2-7; TRBD2 might be the D (6 bases). Trimming cost V 0 bases and J 3 bases, with 13 bases left between them. From germline, CDR1 is SGHKS and CDR2 YYEKEE (reference sequence). The CDR3 consists of 15 residues. DNA of the CDR3: TGTGCCAGCAGCTTGGCCGCGACTAGTGTCTACGAGCAGTACTTC. Translated: CASSLAATSVYEQYF.

The chain is built from TRBV7-6 and TRBJ2-2, with 7 nucleotides matching TRBD2. This CDR3 is built from 16 residues. The germline V gene has CDR1 SGHVS and CDR2 FNYEAQ. After removal of 6 bases from V and 0 bases from J, the junction contained 7 bases not matched to a gene. The CDR3 coding sequence is TGTGCCAGCAGTTTTATAGCGGGTGCGAACACCGGGGAGCTGTTTTTT. Translation: CASSFIAGANTGELFF. Together with reference TRBV7-6 and TRBJ2-2, the CDR3 gives the full variable domain: GAGVSQSPRYKVTKRGQDVALRCDPISGHVSLYWYRQALGQGPEFLTYFNYEAQQDKSGLPNDRFSAERPEGSISTLTIQRTEQRDSAMYRCASSFIAGANTGELFFGEGSRLTVL.

This clone has just one count. The CDR3 DNA reads TGTGCCAGCAGCTTCAGGGAGCAGGGGACCCAGTACTTC. Residues: CASSFREQGTQYF. The rearrangement links TRBV7-2 to TRBJ2-5; D assignment may be TRBD1 or TRBD2 (5 bases each). The CDR3 loop spans 13 amino acids. The V gene lost 3 bases and the J gene lost 7 bases, with 12 bases spanning the gap. Germline V gene sequence: CDR1 SGHTA, CDR2 FQGNSA.

This chain joins TRBV30 and TRBJ2-7; the match to TRBD2 covers 7 bases. CDR1 GTSNPN and CDR2 SVGIG come from the germline V gene (reference sequence). This CDR3 spans 12 amino acids. The V gene end was trimmed by 3 bases and the J gene end by 12 bases; junction bases not matched to a gene: 11. CDR3 sequence (DNA): TGTGCCTGGAGGGGGGGGAACCTAAGGTTGTACTTC. Translation gives CAWRGGNLRLYF.

V is TRBV20-1 and J is TRBJ1-1; a possible D gene is TRBD1 (5 bases). The CDR3 runs to 11 residues. Germline-derived CDR1 and CDR2 are DFQATT and SNEGSKA (reference sequence). Trimming removed 6 bases from V and 5 bases from J, with 10 bases in between. Written as DNA, the CDR3 is TGCAGTGCCCGGGGGGGAACTGAAGCTTTCTTT. This gives the protein CSARGGTEAFF.

The chain uses TRBV18 and TRBJ1-1; 7 bases are shared with TRBD1. This CDR3 spans 14 amino acids. The trim removed 4 bases at V and 2 bases at J, leaving 4 bases unmatched. Germline CDR1 reads KGHSH; CDR2 reads LQKENI. The CDR3 coding sequence is TGTGCCAGCTCACGCCGGGACAGAAACACTGAAGCTTTCTTT. This codes for CASSRRDRNTEAFF.

The gene calls are TRBV9 and TRBJ2-7; 7 nucleotides line up with TRBD2. Germline V CDR1 and CDR2: SGDLS, YYNGEE. V dropped 4 bases and J dropped 4; count of bases not matched to a gene: 11. This CDR3 spans 15 amino acids. This CDR3 reads CASSPGLDPRYEQYF. CDR3 coding DNA: TGTGCCAGCAGCCCCGGACTAGATCCACGTTACGAGCAGTACTTC.

The chain couples TRBV6-1 to TRBJ1-2, with D possibly being TRBD1 (5 bases). This CDR3 is built from 14 residues. Trimming took 5 bases from V and 0 from J, leaving 10 bases between them. CDR1 and CDR2 from the germline V gene are MNHNS and SASEGT. CDR3 coding DNA: TGTGCCAGCAGTTTAACAGGCGCTAACTATGGCTACACCTTC. This translates into CASSLTGANYGYTF.

The chain joins TRBV28 to TRBJ2-3, with D perhaps assigned TRBD1 or TRBD2 (5 bases each). The CDR3 runs to 15 residues. CDR1 is MDHEN and CDR2 is SYDVKM in the germline V gene. The V and J ends lost 7 bases and 4 bases respectively, with 18 bases between them. CDR3 in DNA: TGTGCCAGCATATATGGGGGTGTAAGGGCAGATACGCAGTATTTT. Amino acid sequence: CASIYGGVRADTQYF.

V and J are TRBV19 and TRBJ2-7; D may be TRBD1 or TRBD2 (6 bases each). Germline values: CDR1 LNHDA, CDR2 SQIVND (reference sequence). V shed 7 bases and J shed 2 bases, with 15 bases lying between them. The CDR3 contains 14 residues. The CDR3 loop is CASTGAANPYEQYF. The CDR3 nucleotides are TGTGCCAGTACGGGGGCAGCGAATCCCTACGAGCAGTACTTC. The full variable domain, completed using reference TRBV19 and TRBJ2-7, is DGGITQSPKYLFRKEGQNVTLSCEQNLNHDAMYWYRQDPGQGLRLIYYSQIVNDFQKGDIAEGYSVSREKKESFPLTVTSAQKNPTAFYLCASTGAANPYEQYFGPGTRLTVT.

CDR3 in amino acids: CAISDQQTNTEAFF. The CDR3 region has the DNA TGTGCCATCAGTGACCAACAAACGAACACTGAAGCTTTCTTT. The chain employs TRBV10-3 and TRBJ1-1; the D is unclear. The V gene's germline CDR1 is ENHRY and CDR2 SYGVKD. The V end was cut by 3 bases, the J end by 1 base, with 9 bases between. The CDR3 length is 14 residues.

The rearrangement links TRBV4-1 to TRBJ2-2; TRBD1 agrees at 10 bases. After removal of 4 bases from V and 7 bases from J, the junction contained 9 bases not matched to a gene. The CDR3 is 16 amino acids. Germline CDR1 reads MGHRA; CDR2 reads YSYEKL. Written as DNA, the CDR3 is TGCGCCAGCAGCCCCGGGCGGGGACAGGGGTTCGGGGAGCTGTTTTTT. It codes for CASSPGRGQGFGELFF.

This clone has a single count. V gene TRBV7-9 combines with J gene TRBJ1-2; the D gene is possibly TRBD1 (5 bases). The CDR3 is 13 amino acids. V lost 1 base to trimming and J lost 7 bases, with 10 bases between them. Germline V CDR1 and CDR2: SEHNR, FQNEAQ (reference sequence). CDR3 loop: CASSLEAGTGYTF. CDR3 nucleotides: TGTGCCAGCAGCTTAGAGGCAGGGACTGGCTACACCTTC.

The genes are TRBV28 and TRBJ1-1; TRBD1 matches at 8 bases. Trimming cost V 6 bases and J 3 bases; bases outside gene matches: 9. In germline, CDR1 is MDHEN, CDR2 SYDVKM. This CDR3 is 15 amino acids long. The CDR3 loop reads CASSPGQAYYTEAFF. The CDR3 DNA reads as TGTGCCAGCAGCCCGGGACAGGCTTACTACACTGAAGCTTTCTTT.

For this clone: Other DNA sequences in this sample translate to the same CDR3. This rearrangement joins TRBV29-1 to TRBJ2-7; D is perhaps TRBD2 (6 bases). V dropped 5 bases and J dropped 6 bases, with 11 bases sitting between them. Germline loops: CDR1 SQVTM, CDR2 ANQGSEA. CDR3 length: 11 residues. The CDR3 DNA reads TGCAGCGTTACCGCCGGGGGCGAGCAGTACTTC. This codes for CSVTAGGEQYF.

The rearrangement links TRBV11-2 to TRBJ2-7, with no clear D. Germline CDR1 SGHAT, CDR2 FQNNGV. This CDR3 contains 13 residues. Between the trimmed V and J ends, which lost 1 base and 7 bases, there was a span of 11 bases. The CDR3 reads CASSLASPGEQYF. The CDR3 coding sequence is TGTGCCAGCAGCTTAGCCTCACCCGGGGAGCAGTACTTC.

This sequence joins TRBV2 and TRBJ2-2; possibly TRBD1 for D (5 bases). Trimming pared 9 bases from V and 1 base from J, leaving 15 bases between. The CDR3 has 15 amino acids. Germline V CDR1 and CDR2: SNHLY, FYNNEI. CDR3 loop: CASRSGTGNTGELFF. CDR3 bases: TGTGCCAGTCGTTCGGGTACAGGGAACACCGGGGAGCTGTTTTTT.

The chain recombines TRBV4-1 with TRBJ2-1; possible D gene TRBD2, 6 bases. The CDR3 runs 14 residues. V was shortened by 0 bases and J by 6 bases, with 9 bases between the two germline ends. Per germline, CDR1 MGHRA and CDR2 YSYEKL. DNA of the CDR3: TGCGCCAGCAGCCAAGATCTAGCGAGCAATGAGCAGTTCTTC. This encodes CASSQDLASNEQFF.

The V and J genes are TRBV7-9 and TRBJ2-3; D not certain. The CDR3 is 11 residues long. V gave up 5 bases and J gave up 6 bases, with 6 bases separating them. Germline values: CDR1 SEHNR, CDR2 FQNEAQ (reference sequence). CDR3 loop: CASSPQDTQYF. The CDR3 DNA is TGTGCCAGCAGCCCCCAGGATACGCAGTATTTT.

The rearrangement joins TRBV4-1 to TRBJ1-4; D is unclear. The CDR3 covers 14 residues. Trimming pared 0 bases from V and 7 bases from J, leaving 9 bases between. Germline V gene lookup returns CDR1 MGHRA and CDR2 YSYEKL. CDR3 loop: CASSQDRYTEKLFF. The DNA for the CDR3 is TGCGCCAGCAGCCAAGATCGGTACACTGAAAAACTGTTTTTT.

The rearrangement joins TRBV5-5 to TRBJ1-2; 10 bases line up with TRBD1. This CDR3 contains 15 residues. V lost 4 bases, J lost 5 bases, and 8 bases stayed unmatched. Germline lookup yields CDR1 SGHKS and CDR2 YYEKEE (reference sequence). The CDR3 DNA sequence: TGTGCCAGCAGCCTCGCCGGACAGGGGGTGTATGGCTACACCTTC. Translated: CASSLAGQGVYGYTF.

The rearrangement links TRBV5-4 to TRBJ1-1; D ambiguous. The CDR3 totals 13 residues. In germline, CDR1 is SGHNT, CDR2 YYREEE (reference sequence). The germline V and J ends were trimmed by 2 bases and 0 bases, with 5 bases remaining between them. This CDR3 reads CASSFDLNTEAFF. The CDR3 DNA sequence: TGTGCCAGCAGCTTTGATCTGAACACTGAAGCTTTCTTT. Together with reference TRBV5-4 and TRBJ1-1, the CDR3 gives the full variable domain: ETGVTQSPTHLIKTRGQQVTLRCSSQSGHNTVSWYQQALGQGPQFIFQYYREEENGRGNFPPRFSGLQFPNYSSELNVNALELDDSALYLCASSFDLNTEAFFGQGTRLTVV.

The genes are TRBV4-1 and TRBJ2-7; 8 nucleotides agree with TRBD2. Trimming at V came to 2 bases and at J to 0 bases, leaving 12 bases not matched to a gene. The CDR3 contains 18 residues. Germline assignment: CDR1 MGHRA and CDR2 YSYEKL. The CDR3 region is CASSQKIGGGGYSYEQYF. The DNA of the CDR3 is TGCGCCAGCAGCCAAAAGATTGGGGGCGGGGGGTACTCCTACGAGCAGTACTTC.